Listed below are T cell receptor beta chains from one sample, sequenced in a study of T cells in Graves' hyperthyroidism and ophthalmopathy. TCRdb passed the multiplex PCR reads through MiXCR, listing each CDR3 protein once. The profile shows more than 500,000 distinct CDR3 sequences, 35% to 55% of them singletons. The sample taken for sequencing was peripheral blood or thyroid tissue (not recorded which). Source of these receptors: an adult woman with Graves' disease, either hyperthyroidism or ophthalmopathy (not recorded which). The CDR3 runs from the conserved cysteine through the conserved F or W. A D gene is named only where the DNA matches it firmly. A clone size is listed for some rows: how often the clone was seen (once, few, many), or a class if it is expanded.

v_call	d_call	j_call	clone_size	cdr3_nt	cdr3_aa
TRBV20-1	TRBD2	TRBJ2-7	many	TGCAGTGCTAGTAGGCTAGCGGTGAGCTCCTACGAGCAGTACTTC	CSASRLAVSSYEQYF
TRBV10-2	.	TRBJ1-2	.	TGCGCCAGCAGTGAGACCACGCAGACAAACTATGGCTACACCTTC	CASSETTQTNYGYTF
TRBV12-3/TRBV12-4	.	TRBJ1-6	many	TGTGCCAGCAGTACGGAATACGGAGATAATTCACCCCTCCACTTT	CASSTEYGDNSPLHF
TRBV18	.	TRBJ1-2	few	TGTGCCAGCTCACCTTCCCCGGACACGTATGGCTACACCTTC	CASSPSPDTYGYTF
TRBV20-1	.	TRBJ1-2	many	TGCAGTGCTAGAGCTATCGCAGTCCACTATGGCTACACCTTC	CSARAIAVHYGYTF
TRBV20-1	.	TRBJ1-5	many	TGCAGTGCCGAGATCTCTTCAGGGGGCAATCAGCCCCAGCATTTT	CSAEISSGGNQPQHF
TRBV18	.	TRBJ1-1	.	TGTGCCAGCTCACCACCGGGCTGGAACGCTGAAGCTTTCTTT	CASSPPGWNAEAFF
TRBV19	TRBD2	TRBJ2-6	.	TGTGCCAGTAGTACTAGCGGGATGTCTGGGGCCAACGTCCTGACTTTC	CASSTSGMSGANVLTF
TRBV7-3	TRBD1	TRBJ1-1	.	TGTGCCAGCAGCTCGGGACGGGACAGTGCGGCTTTCTTT	CASSSGRDSAAFF
TRBV10-3	TRBD1	TRBJ2-7	many	TGTGCCGTCAGGGACAGACAGGAATCCGGGCAGTACTTC	CAVRDRQESGQYF
TRBV15	.	TRBJ1-2	many	TGTGCCACCAGCAGAGATCATGGGGGCTACACCTTC	CATSRDHGGYTF
TRBV7-2	.	TRBJ1-1	many	TGTGCCAGCAGCTTAGTAGGGACCCTGAACACTGAAGCTTTCTTT	CASSLVGTLNTEAFF
TRBV7-9	TRBD1	TRBJ1-2	many	TGTGCCAGCAGTTATGACAGGGGGCTTGGCTATGGCTACACCTTC	CASSYDRGLGYGYTF
TRBV30	.	TRBJ2-7	.	TGTGCCTGGAGTAGGGGCCGAAGACTACCTACTTTCCCCTACGAGCAGTACTTC	CAWSRGRRLPTFPYEQYF
TRBV14	TRBD1	TRBJ1-1	.	TGTGCCAGCAGCCCCAGAGGGACAGGGAATGAAGCTTTCTTT	CASSPRGTGNEAFF
TRBV20-1	TRBD2	TRBJ2-7	.	TGCAGTGCTAGTGAAGCGGGGCCCTACGAGCAGTACTTC	CSASEAGPYEQYF
TRBV6-5	.	TRBJ1-1	many	TGTGCCAGCAGTTATTGGGCGAACACTGAAGCTTTCTTT	CASSYWANTEAFF
TRBV10-3	.	TRBJ1-6	few	TGTGCCATCAGGGCCCTTGGGGGAGTCGATAATTCACCCCTCCACTTT	CAIRALGGVDNSPLHF
TRBV11-2	.	TRBJ2-7	many	TGTGCCAGCAGCTTGGGGAGTTGGAGCGAGCAGTACTTC	CASSLGSWSEQYF
TRBV6-1	TRBD1	TRBJ1-1	.	TGTGCCAGCTCCCTCCCTGGACAGGGCGGCTCTGAAGCTTTCTTT	CASSLPGQGGSEAFF
TRBV11-2	.	TRBJ1-1	many	TGTGCCAGCAGCTTCACCTTTGGACAGCTAAACACTGAAGCTTTCTTT	CASSFTFGQLNTEAFF
TRBV10-3	.	TRBJ2-5	few	TGTGCCATCAGTCTGGGGGTCGACCAAGAGACCCAGTACTTC	CAISLGVDQETQYF